These T cell receptor beta chains were read from a single sample in a study of T cells in Graves' hyperthyroidism and ophthalmopathy. TCRdb re-analysed the multiplex PCR reads in MiXCR, keeping a single row per CDR3 protein. This table holds approximately 740,000 distinct CDR3 sequences, around 13% found once. Sequenced material: blood. These receptors came from a young woman with Graves' hyperthyroidism. Both conserved end residues are part of each CDR3.

length	V	J	CDR3
11	TRBV30	TRBJ2-2	CAWRDPGELFF
17	TRBV20-1	TRBJ1-2	CSARTGTGPSEGYGYTF
13	TRBV20-1	TRBJ1-2	CSAREGRGYGYTF
14	TRBV29-1	TRBJ2-1	CSVELAGAYNEQFF
14	TRBV25-1	TRBJ2-7	CASSGGGPLWEQYF
16	TRBV19	TRBJ2-1	CASSIVLRTSLNEQFF
14	TRBV6-2/TRBV6-3	TRBJ1-5	CASRTDHSNQPQHF
16	TRBV20-1	TRBJ1-3	CSARDWTGVSGNTIYF
14	TRBV20-1	TRBJ2-7	CSARDNFHPLEQYF
12	TRBV28	TRBJ1-1	CASSSGSSEAFF
13	TRBV2	TRBJ1-4	CASKGRGREKLFF
13	TRBV20-1	TRBJ2-7	CSAFLAGDYEQYF
15	TRBV4-1	TRBJ2-3	CASSQGTSAPDTQYF
13	TRBV7-2	TRBJ2-1	CASSLGWDNEQFF
13	TRBV10-3	TRBJ2-7	CATGTGTFYEQYF
16	TRBV7-3	TRBJ2-3	CASSSASGRDGNTQYF
11	TRBV20-1	TRBJ2-7	CSATRSYEQYF
19	TRBV28	TRBJ2-1	CASSFPLSGIGGSYNEQFF
14	TRBV7-9	TRBJ1-5	CASSVGGNNQPQHF
14	TRBV5-6	TRBJ2-7	CASSLIGTAYEQYF
15	TRBV20-1	TRBJ2-7	CSARLKAGPAYEQYF
13	TRBV20-1	TRBJ2-7	CSARPLDWYEQYF
18	TRBV11-2	TRBJ2-7	CASSFHPHTRGRSYEQYF
15	TRBV3-1	TRBJ2-7	CASSQRDRGMYEQYF
17	TRBV5-1	TRBJ2-6	CASSYTWTGAGANVLTF
17	TRBV4-1	TRBJ2-7	CASSQNRDTTFSYEQYF
15	TRBV5-1	TRBJ2-1	CASSSDGQGYNEQFF
17	TRBV6-1	TRBJ1-2	CASSQVVGTEPSYGYTF
19	TRBV7-6	TRBJ2-1	CASSLRLAGVITDNNEQFF
14	TRBV6-2/TRBV6-3	TRBJ2-3	CASRPGLALDTQYF
13	TRBV7-3	TRBJ2-4	CASAEGSGNIQYF
15	TRBV14	TRBJ2-7	CASSQVSGSGLEQYF
14	TRBV30	TRBJ2-1	CAWTRTGAANEQFF
15	TRBV6-6	TRBJ2-7	CASSYTFQGAYEQYF
13	TRBV20-1	TRBJ2-1	CSAHPSGRGEQFF
13	TRBV20-1	TRBJ2-5	CSARRGGEETQYF
14	TRBV6-5	TRBJ2-1	CASSSPGQSNEQFF
14	TRBV5-5	TRBJ2-7	CASSSLFGAGEQYF
13	TRBV6-5	TRBJ1-2	CASSFQGIYGYTF
9	TRBV29-1	TRBJ1-2	CSVEDEETF
13	TRBV29-1	TRBJ1-1	CSGIDEQTNEAFF